The 18 T cell receptor beta chains presented below share a single source sample, sequenced in a study of blood T cell repertoires in COVID-19 (dated by TCRdb to the early 2020s). Libraries were made using the immunoSEQ multiplex PCR assay. The source is immuneACCESS, and TCRdb retained only in-frame sequences with V and J called. Part of the clones is not carried over; for the studies checked, unresolved V genes explain less than half of this, and the remainder is unexplained. This sample comprises 85,000 to 130,000 clones, roughly nine tenths of them detected only once. Approximately 5% of the sample rests with the top ten. The source material was peripheral blood. The source is a human donor in a cohort sampled during active COVID-19.

The chain links TRBV4-1 to TRBJ1-5, with D hard to call. V was trimmed by 5 bases and J by 5 bases, leaving 13 bases between them. The CDR3 is 14 amino acids. Germline loops: CDR1 MGHRA, CDR2 YSYEKL. The CDR3 region has the DNA TGCGCCAGCAGCGGAGGGATTCGGGATCAGCCCCAGCATTTT. Translated, it gives CASSGGIRDQPQHF.

CDR3 residues: CASSLGTVAYEQYF. CDR3 in DNA: TGTGCCAGCAGCTTAGGGACAGTTGCCTACGAGCAGTACTTC. The J gene is TRBJ2-7, the V gene TRBV7-2; possible D gene TRBD1, 6 bases. Trimming stripped 1 base from V and 2 bases from J, with 9 bases between. Germline CDR1 is SGHTA and CDR2 is FQGNSA. The CDR3 is 14 amino acids. Drawing the rest from reference TRBV7-2 and TRBJ2-7, the complete variable domain is GAGVSQSPSNKVTEKGKDVELRCDPISGHTALYWYRQSLGQGLEFLIYFQGNSAPDKSGLPSDRFSAERTGGSVSTLTIQRTQQEDSAVYLCASSLGTVAYEQYFGPGTRLTVT.

This chain joins TRBV5-4 and TRBJ2-3; 7 positions match TRBD2. The ends lost 7 bases at V and 0 bases at J; junction bases unmatched: 5. The CDR3 loop spans 14 amino acids. The germline gives CDR1 SGHNT, CDR2 YYREEE (reference sequence). As DNA, the CDR3 is TGTGCCAGCGGGGGGGAGGCTAGCACAGATACGCAGTATTTT. Its protein product is CASGGEASTDTQYF.

The chain links TRBV9 to TRBJ2-2, with a weak D call TRBD2 (5 bases). The germline gives CDR1 SGDLS, CDR2 YYNGEE. Trimming stripped 4 bases from V and 7 bases from J, with 11 bases between. The CDR3 loop spans 13 amino acids. The CDR3 nucleotides read TGTGCCAGCAGCCCCCGAGGGATCGGGGAGCTGTTTTTT. It translates to CASSPRGIGELFF.

This clone was detected only a few times. The rearrangement links TRBV5-1 to TRBJ2-7; TRBD1 matches at 7 bases. V was clipped by 0 bases and J by 6 bases; unmatched bases: 3. This CDR3 comprises 13 residues. Germline loops: CDR1 SGHRS, CDR2 YFSETQ. The CDR3 region is CASSLGQGAEQYF. In DNA form, the CDR3 reads TGCGCCAGCAGCTTGGGACAGGGAGCCGAGCAGTACTTC.

This chain uses TRBV7-6 with TRBJ2-7; TRBD1 matches 10 bases. Germline V gene sequence: CDR1 SGHVS, CDR2 FNYEAQ. V lost 5 bases to trimming and J lost 10 bases; unmatched junction nucleotides: 14. This CDR3 spans 15 amino acids. In DNA form, the CDR3 reads TGTGCCAGCAGCGACCAGGACAGGGGGGATTTTTTACAGTACTTC. The encoded protein is CASSDQDRGDFLQYF.

The chain joins TRBV5-1 to TRBJ2-1, with 9 bases lining up with TRBD2. V lost 2 bases and J lost 0; bases outside the gene matches: 0. The CDR3 spans 15 residues. Germline V gene sequence: CDR1 SGHRS, CDR2 YFSETQ. The CDR3 coding sequence is TGCGCCAGCAGCTTACTAGCGGGCTCCTACAATGAGCAGTTCTTC. Translated, it gives CASSLLAGSYNEQFF.

The V gene is TRBV6-5, the J gene TRBJ2-2, with TRBD2 matching over 8 bases. Germline V gene sequence: CDR1 MNHEY, CDR2 SVGAGI. Losses at the gene ends were 7 bases for V and 6 bases for J; bases not matched to a gene: 7. The CDR3 runs to 14 residues. In DNA form, the CDR3 reads TGTGCCAGCAACCCGGGACTAGACTCCGGGGAGCTGTTTTTT. Translated, it gives CASNPGLDSGELFF.

This clone was recorded only once. The chain recombines TRBV14 with TRBJ1-3; D unresolved. The CDR3 loop spans 12 amino acids. From germline, CDR1 is SGHDN and CDR2 FVKESK. The V end lost 4 bases, the J end lost 7 bases, and 8 bases lay between the germline ends. CDR3 nucleotide sequence: TGTGCCAGCAGCCCGGTCCTGAACACCATATATTTT. It is translated as CASSPVLNTIYF.

The chain combines TRBV28 with TRBJ2-4, with 9 bases lining up with TRBD2. The CDR3 length is 17 residues. V shed 3 bases and J 9 bases; nucleotides not matched to a gene: 15. The V gene's germline CDR1 is MDHEN and CDR2 SYDVKM. DNA for the CDR3: TGTGCCAGCAGTTTCCCTTGGGCTAGCGGGGCCGTGGGCATTCAGTACTTC. Translated: CASSFPWASGAVGIQYF.

The chain carries TRBV19 and TRBJ2-7; 7 bases are shared with TRBD1. Trimming took 1 base from V and 0 from J; bases not matched to a gene: 3. The CDR3 totals 15 residues. CDR1 is LNHDA and CDR2 is SQIVND in the germline V gene (reference sequence). CDR3 bases: TGTGCCAGTAGTATAGGAGGGACAGTCTCCTACGAGCAGTACTTC. As protein: CASSIGGTVSYEQYF.

The chain is built from TRBV27 and TRBJ1-6, with 7 positions matching TRBD1. Germline V gene sequence: CDR1 MNHEY, CDR2 SMNVEV (reference sequence). Trimming cost V 6 bases and J 2 bases; bases outside gene matches: 4. The CDR3 covers 15 residues. The CDR3: CASRHGTAYNSPLHF. CDR3 in DNA: TGTGCCAGCAGACACGGGACAGCCTATAATTCACCCCTCCACTTT.

The rearrangement links TRBV13 to TRBJ1-1; no firm D call. With 5 bases removed from V and 6 bases from J, the gap between germline ends came to 19 bases. This CDR3 region has 15 residues. Germline V gene sequence: CDR1 PRHDT, CDR2 FYEKMQ (reference sequence). CDR3 region: CASSPLGGGPPEAFF. DNA of the CDR3: TGTGCCAGCAGCCCCCTCGGTGGAGGCCCCCCTGAAGCTTTCTTT.

V gene TRBV10-3 combines with J gene TRBJ2-3; TRBD2 aligns across 7 bases. This CDR3 is built from 15 residues. Germline V gene data show CDR1 as ENHRY and CDR2 as SYGVKD. V gave up 4 bases and J gave up 4 bases; unmatched junction bases: 8. CDR3 nucleotides: TGTGCCATCAGTGTTAGGGAGGGCTCATCAGATACGCAGTATTTT. Translated, it gives CAISVREGSSDTQYF.

The chain couples TRBV19 to TRBJ1-1; TRBD1 aligns across 12 bases. The ends lost 6 bases at V and 4 bases at J; junction bases unmatched: 12. From germline, CDR1 is LNHDA and CDR2 SQIVND (reference sequence). The CDR3 has 17 amino acids. The CDR3 spells CASRIRGQGAAGTEAFF. CDR3 in DNA: TGTGCCAGTAGGATTAGGGGACAGGGGGCAGCAGGCACTGAAGCTTTCTTT.

This sequence joins TRBV5-1 and TRBJ1-1; D unresolved. The CDR3 has 14 amino acids. The V and J ends lost 2 bases and 5 bases respectively, with 13 bases between them. The germline V gene encodes CDR1 SGHRS and CDR2 YFSETQ. This CDR3 reads CASSLLRSRTEAFF. The CDR3 DNA sequence: TGCGCCAGCAGCTTACTACGGAGTAGGACTGAAGCTTTCTTT. Drawing the rest from reference TRBV5-1 and TRBJ1-1, the complete variable domain is KAGVTQTPRYLIKTRGQQVTLSCSPISGHRSVSWYQQTPGQGLQFLFEYFSETQRNKGNFPGRFSGRQFSNSRSEMNVSTLELGDSALYLCASSLLRSRTEAFFGQGTRLTVV.

The rearrangement uses TRBV2 and TRBJ2-1; 8 bases map to TRBD2. V was clipped by 8 bases and J by 3 bases; unmatched bases: 6. The CDR3 contains 14 residues. Per the germline V gene, CDR1 is SNHLY and CDR2 is FYNNEI. Here the CDR3 reads CASDGLAGYNEQFF. The CDR3 coding sequence is TGTGCCAGCGATGGGCTAGCGGGCTACAATGAGCAGTTCTTC.

The chain couples TRBV7-8 to TRBJ1-2; TRBD1 matches at 9 bases. J lost 3 bases, V lost 5 bases, and 4 bases had no gene match. The germline V gene encodes CDR1 SGHVS and CDR2 FQNEAQ. The CDR3 is made up of 14 amino acids. The CDR3 bases are TGTGCCAGCAGCCCGGGACAGGGCGACTATGGCTACACCTTC. Protein product: CASSPGQGDYGYTF.